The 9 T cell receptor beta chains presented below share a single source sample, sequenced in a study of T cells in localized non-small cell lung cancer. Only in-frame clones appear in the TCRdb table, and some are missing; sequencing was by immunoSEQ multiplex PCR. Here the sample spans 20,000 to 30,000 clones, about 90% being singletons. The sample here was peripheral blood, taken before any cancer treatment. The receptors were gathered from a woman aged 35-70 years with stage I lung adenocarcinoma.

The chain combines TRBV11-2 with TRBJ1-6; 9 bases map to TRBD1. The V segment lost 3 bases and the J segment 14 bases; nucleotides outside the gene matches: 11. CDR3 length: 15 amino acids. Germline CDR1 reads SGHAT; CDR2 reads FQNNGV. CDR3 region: CASSFGQGSTITLHF. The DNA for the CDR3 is TGTGCCAGCAGCTTTGGACAGGGGAGTACAATAACCCTCCACTTT.

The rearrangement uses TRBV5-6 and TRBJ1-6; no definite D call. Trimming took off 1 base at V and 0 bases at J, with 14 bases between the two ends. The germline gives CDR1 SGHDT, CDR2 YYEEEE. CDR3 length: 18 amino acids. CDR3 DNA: TGTGCCAGCAGCTTGAGTCCTACGTTTAGCTCCTATAATTCACCCCTCCACTTT. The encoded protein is CASSLSPTFSSYNSPLHF.

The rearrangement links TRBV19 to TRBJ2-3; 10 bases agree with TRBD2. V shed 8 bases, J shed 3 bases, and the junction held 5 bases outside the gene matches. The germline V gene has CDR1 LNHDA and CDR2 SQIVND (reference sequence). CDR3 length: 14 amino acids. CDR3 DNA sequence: TGTGCCAGTGGCACTAGCGGGACGACAGATACGCAGTATTTT. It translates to CASGTSGTTDTQYF. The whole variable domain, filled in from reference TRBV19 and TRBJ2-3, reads DGGITQSPKYLFRKEGQNVTLSCEQNLNHDAMYWYRQDPGQGLRLIYYSQIVNDFQKGDIAEGYSVSREKKESFPLTVTSAQKNPTAFYLCASGTSGTTDTQYFGPGTRLTVL.

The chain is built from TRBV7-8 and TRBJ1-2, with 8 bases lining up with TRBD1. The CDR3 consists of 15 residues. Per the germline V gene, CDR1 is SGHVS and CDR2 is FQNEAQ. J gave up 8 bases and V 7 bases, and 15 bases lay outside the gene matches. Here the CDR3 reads CASTPSGQGASGYTF. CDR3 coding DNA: TGTGCCAGCACCCCCAGCGGGCAGGGGGCGTCGGGCTACACCTTC.

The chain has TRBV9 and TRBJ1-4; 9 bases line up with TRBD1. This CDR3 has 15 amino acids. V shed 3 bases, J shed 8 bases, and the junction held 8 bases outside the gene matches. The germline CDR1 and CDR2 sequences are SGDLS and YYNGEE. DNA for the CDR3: TGTGCCAGCAGCGCCCGGGACAGGGCGGACGAAAAACTGTTTTTT. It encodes CASSARDRADEKLFF.

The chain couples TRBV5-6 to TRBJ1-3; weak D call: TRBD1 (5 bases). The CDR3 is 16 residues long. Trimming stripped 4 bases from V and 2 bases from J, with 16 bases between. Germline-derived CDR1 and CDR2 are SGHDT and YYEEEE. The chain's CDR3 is CASSPPRGLAGNTIYF. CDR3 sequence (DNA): TGTGCCAGCAGCCCGCCGAGGGGACTAGCTGGAAACACCATATATTTT.

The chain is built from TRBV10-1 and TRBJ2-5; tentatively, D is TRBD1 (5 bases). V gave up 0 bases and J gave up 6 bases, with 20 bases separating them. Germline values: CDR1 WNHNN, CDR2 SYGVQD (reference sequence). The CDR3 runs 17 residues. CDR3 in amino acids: CASSESRLRAGPQTQYF. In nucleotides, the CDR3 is TGCGCCAGCAGTGAGTCCCGCCTTCGAGCAGGGCCCCAGACCCAGTACTTC.

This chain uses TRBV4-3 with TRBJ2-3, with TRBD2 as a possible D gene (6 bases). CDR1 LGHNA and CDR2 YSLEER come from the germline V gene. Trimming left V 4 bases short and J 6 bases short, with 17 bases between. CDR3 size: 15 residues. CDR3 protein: CASSLETGTPDTQYF. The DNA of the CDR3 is TGCGCCAGCAGCCTCGAAACCGGGACTCCGGATACGCAGTATTTT.

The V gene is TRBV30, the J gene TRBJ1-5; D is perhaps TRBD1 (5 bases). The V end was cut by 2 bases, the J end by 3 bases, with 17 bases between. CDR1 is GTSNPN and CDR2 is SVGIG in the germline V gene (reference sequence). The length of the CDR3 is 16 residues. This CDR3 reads CAWSRAGLLDNQPQHF. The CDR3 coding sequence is TGTGCCTGGAGTCGGGCAGGGCTACTAGACAATCAGCCCCAGCATTTT.